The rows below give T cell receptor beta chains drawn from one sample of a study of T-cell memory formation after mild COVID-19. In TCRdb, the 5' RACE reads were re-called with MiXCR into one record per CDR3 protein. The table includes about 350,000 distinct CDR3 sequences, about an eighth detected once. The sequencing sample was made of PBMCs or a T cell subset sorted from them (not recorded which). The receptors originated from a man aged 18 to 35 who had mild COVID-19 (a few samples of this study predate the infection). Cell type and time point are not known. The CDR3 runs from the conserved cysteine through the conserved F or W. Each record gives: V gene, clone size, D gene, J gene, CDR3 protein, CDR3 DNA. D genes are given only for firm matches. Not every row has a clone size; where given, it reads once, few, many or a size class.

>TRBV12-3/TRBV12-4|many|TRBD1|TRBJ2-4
CASKAPTGGNAKNIQYF
TGTGCCAGCAAGGCCCCCACAGGGGGTAACGCCAAAAACATTCAGTACTTC
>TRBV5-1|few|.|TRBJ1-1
CASSLDRGLGTEAFF
TGCGCCAGCAGCTTGGATAGGGGGTTGGGCACTGAAGCTTTCTTT
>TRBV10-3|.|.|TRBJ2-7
CAISEFHSEGSYEQYF
TGTGCCATCAGTGAGTTTCATTCGGAGGGATCCTACGAGCAGTACTTC
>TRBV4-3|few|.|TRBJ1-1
CASSQDREVTGNTEAFF
TGCGCCAGCAGCCAAGATCGGGAAGTGACAGGGAACACTGAAGCTTTCTTT
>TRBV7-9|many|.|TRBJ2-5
CASSLAGGSETQYF
TGTGCCAGCAGCTTAGCGGGGGGATCGGAGACCCAGTACTTC
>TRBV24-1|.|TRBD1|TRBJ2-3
CATSPSGQAHLDTQYF
TGTGCCACCAGCCCCTCTGGACAGGCCCATTTGGATACGCAGTATTTT
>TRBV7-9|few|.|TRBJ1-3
CASSFTGRSGNTIYF
TGTGCCAGCAGCTTTACGGGCCGCTCTGGAAACACCATATATTTT
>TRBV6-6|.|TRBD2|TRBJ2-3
CASSYGGGRTDTQYF
TGTGCCAGCAGTTACGGGGGGGGTCGCACAGATACGCAGTATTTT
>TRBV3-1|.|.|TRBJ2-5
CASSQVDPWEETQYF
TGTGCCAGCAGCCAAGTGGACCCCTGGGAGGAGACCCAGTACTTC
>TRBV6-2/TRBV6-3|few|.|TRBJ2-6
CASSPSSSGANVLTF
TGTGCCAGCAGCCCGTCGTCCTCTGGGGCCAACGTCCTGACTTTC
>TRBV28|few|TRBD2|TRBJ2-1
CASSPPGLAGGNEQFF
TGTGCCAGCAGTCCCCCCGGGCTAGCGGGGGGGAATGAGCAGTTCTTC
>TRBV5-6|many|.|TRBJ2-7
CASSLGRGEQYF
TGTGCCAGCAGCTTGGGACGAGGCGAGCAGTACTTC
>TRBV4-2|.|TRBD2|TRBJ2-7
CASSQASGGPSYEQYF
TGTGCCAGCAGCCAAGCTAGCGGGGGGCCTTCCTACGAGCAGTACTTC
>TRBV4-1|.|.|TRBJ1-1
CASSQDSLLDANTEAFF
TGCGCCAGCAGCCAAGATTCCCTCCTGGACGCGAACACTGAAGCTTTCTTT
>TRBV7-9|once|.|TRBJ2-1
CASSWRGPKISYNEQFF
TGTGCCAGCAGCTGGAGGGGACCCAAGATCTCCTACAATGAGCAGTTCTTC
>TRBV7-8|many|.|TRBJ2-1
CASSPWAEGNEQFF
TGTGCCAGCAGCCCGTGGGCGGAGGGCAATGAGCAGTTCTTC
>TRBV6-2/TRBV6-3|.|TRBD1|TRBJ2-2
CASLKGGQVRGGELFF
TGTGCCAGCCTCAAGGGGGGACAGGTTCGTGGCGGGGAGCTGTTTTTT
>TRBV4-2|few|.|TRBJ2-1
CASSQEWTDNEQFF
TGTGCCAGCAGCCAAGAATGGACAGACAATGAGCAGTTCTTC
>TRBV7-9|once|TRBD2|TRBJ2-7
CASSSGPGLAGGYEQYF
TGTGCCAGCAGCTCGGGACCGGGACTAGCGGGGGGGTACGAGCAGTACTTC
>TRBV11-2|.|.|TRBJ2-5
CASSLGVVEETQYF
TGTGCCAGCAGCTTAGGGGTTGTTGAAGAGACCCAGTACTTC
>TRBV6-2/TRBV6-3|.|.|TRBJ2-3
CAHNRADTQYF
TGTGCTCATAACAGAGCAGATACGCAGTATTTT
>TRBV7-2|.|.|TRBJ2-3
CASRAESTDTQYF
TGTGCCAGCAGAGCGGAAAGCACAGATACGCAGTATTTT